This passage covers 25 T cell receptor beta chains from one sample sequenced in a study of blood T cells in healthy people across ages. Then a second PCR, running roughly 7 to 11 cycles, was carried out with a sample-barcoded 5' primer and a J-beta primer mix. Using its own MiXCR run on the 5' RACE reads, TCRdb lists one record per CDR3 protein. There are about 650,000 distinct CDR3 sequences in the sample; about a third occur only once, and approximately 15% lies in the top ten. The sample taken for sequencing was blood. These receptors all come from a woman over 75 in good health.

This sequence joins TRBV20-1 and TRBJ2-1; TRBD2 aligns across 12 bases. Germline V gives CDR1 DFQATT, CDR2 SNEGSKA (reference sequence). The CDR3 loop spans 20 amino acids. V was clipped by 0 bases and J by 0 bases; unmatched bases: 12. The CDR3 spells CSARDPSLLAGGSSYNEQFF. CDR3 DNA: TGCAGTGCTAGAGATCCGTCCCTGCTAGCGGGGGGGTCCTCCTACAATGAGCAGTTCTTC.

As concerns this clonotype: This could be a read error, since a much larger clone is one nucleotide away. The chain carries TRBV5-6 and TRBJ2-3; tentative D call: TRBD2 (6 bases). Looked up from germline, CDR1 is SGHDT and CDR2 is YYEEEE. V lost 3 bases and J 14 bases, leaving 25 bases between the germline ends. The CDR3 contains 15 residues. The CDR3 loop reads CASSWDGGINEKLYF. As DNA, the CDR3 is TGTGCCAGCAGCTGGGACGGCGGGATTAATGAAAAACTGTATTTT.

Ten or more counts support this clonotype. The CDR3 sequence: CASSTGVGHTHEQYF. The CDR3 coding sequence is TGTGCCAGCAGCACTGGGGTGGGACATACCCACGAGCAGTACTTC. V is TRBV5-8 and J is TRBJ2-7; TRBD1 might be the D (6 bases). Deletions cut 4 bases from V and 5 bases from J, with 19 bases between. The CDR3 is 15 residues long. CDR1 is SGHTS, CDR2 YDEGEE, per germline.

With regard to this clonotype: At one end the junction does not follow the germline gene, possibly because of a read error. The rearrangement uses TRBV20-1 and TRBJ2-1; 8 nucleotides line up with TRBD2. Germline-derived CDR1 and CDR2 are DFQATT and SNEGSKA (reference sequence). The CDR3 is made up of 18 amino acids. The CDR3 here is CGAIPLGGGRVPHNEQFF. CDR3 coding DNA: TGCGGTGCTATACCCCTAGGCGGGGGGCGAGTCCCCCACAATGAGCAGTTCTTC.

This clonotype was seen at least ten times. The chain uses TRBV7-3 and TRBJ2-3; 8 bases agree with TRBD2. J lost 3 bases, V lost 3 bases, and 2 bases had no gene match. The CDR3 consists of 14 residues. Germline assignment: CDR1 SGHTA and CDR2 FQGTGA. The CDR3: CASSFTGGTDTQYF. The CDR3 region has the DNA TGTGCCAGCAGCTTTACGGGGGGGACAGATACGCAGTATTTT.

Comment on this clonotype: Possible read error: a much larger clone is one base away. The chain is built from TRBV5-1 and TRBJ2-6, with 8 bases that match TRBD1. Germline values: CDR1 SGHRS, CDR2 YFSETQ. V trimming: 5 bases; J trimming: 14 bases; junction bases outside the gene matches: 3. The CDR3 consists of 11 residues. CDR3 region: CASSGDRILTF. The CDR3 bases are TGCGCCAGCAGTGGGGACAGGATCCTGACTTTC. Full variable domain (rest looked up from reference TRBV5-1 and TRBJ2-6): KAGVTQTPRYLIKTRGQQVTLSCSPISGHRSVSWYQQTPGQGLQFLFEYFSETQRNKGNFPGRFSGRQFSNSRSEMNVSTLELGDSALYLCASSGDRILTFGAGSRLTVL.

This clonotype showed up many times. The genes are TRBV5-1 and TRBJ2-3; D perhaps matches TRBD2 (7 bases). Trimming took 0 bases from V and 2 from J, leaving 22 bases between them. Germline V gene lookup returns CDR1 SGHRS and CDR2 YFSETQ. The CDR3 consists of 19 residues. The CDR3, as DNA: TGCGCCAGCAGCTTGGGGGACTTCCCGGGGGGCCTTAACACAGATACGCAGTATTTT. The encoded protein is CASSLGDFPGGLNTDTQYF. Using reference TRBV5-1 and TRBJ2-3 for the parts outside the CDR3, the full variable domain is KAGVTQTPRYLIKTRGQQVTLSCSPISGHRSVSWYQQTPGQGLQFLFEYFSETQRNKGNFPGRFSGRQFSNSRSEMNVSTLELGDSALYLCASSLGDFPGGLNTDTQYFGPGTRLTVL.

The CDR3 spells CASSLYMGGPGELFF. The CDR3 DNA sequence: TGTGCCAGCAGCTTATATATGGGGGGCCCCGGGGAGCTGTTTTTT. This sequence joins TRBV11-2 and TRBJ2-2; D might be TRBD1 or TRBD2, each matching 6 bases. V gave up 2 bases and J gave up 6 bases, with 13 bases separating them. The CDR3 has 15 amino acids. CDR1 and CDR2 from the germline V gene are SGHAT and FQNNGV.

This clonotype has only one observation. The rearrangement uses TRBV20-1 and TRBJ2-2; D gene uncertain. The V gene lost 1 base and the J gene lost 1 base, with 10 bases spanning the gap. Germline loops: CDR1 DFQATT, CDR2 SNEGSKA (reference sequence). CDR3 length: 15 residues. CDR3 sequence reads: CSARVFEGNTGELFF. CDR3 coding DNA: TGCAGTGCTAGAGTATTTGAAGGGAACACCGGGGAGCTGTTTTTT.

Ten or more counts support this clonotype. This sequence joins TRBV6-2 or TRBV6-3 and TRBJ2-7, with D perhaps assigned TRBD1 or TRBD2 (6 bases each). Germline V CDR1 and CDR2: MNHEY, SVGEGT. The CDR3 has 14 residues. V lost 5 bases, J lost 4 bases, and 15 bases lay in between. Here the CDR3 DNA reads TGTGCCAGCAGTACGGAGGGGGGCAGATACGAGCAGTACTTC. As protein: CASSTEGGRYEQYF.

This clonotype was detected ten times or more. V and J are TRBV2 and TRBJ2-3, with TRBD2 as a possible D gene (6 bases). CDR1 is SNHLY, CDR2 FYNNEI, per germline. V lost 0 bases and J 9 bases, leaving 10 bases between the germline ends. The CDR3 spans 13 residues. The CDR3 coding sequence is TGTGCCAGCAGTGAAGCACGGGGAGGCACGCAGTATTTT. Translating gives CASSEARGGTQYF.

Notes on this clonotype: Given a much more abundant clone one base away, this may be a read error. This chain links TRBV19 with TRBJ1-2; tentatively, D is TRBD1 (5 bases). CDR3 length: 15 residues. Germline CDR1 LNHDA, CDR2 SQIVND (reference sequence). CDR3 residues: CAGSALRGTNYGYTF. CDR3 DNA sequence: TGTGCCGGTAGTGCCTTGAGGGGCACTAACTATGGCTACACCTTC.

In this sample, this clonotype turned up many times. This chain joins TRBV20-1 and TRBJ2-3; TRBD2 matches at 10 bases. Looked up from germline, CDR1 is DFQATT and CDR2 is SNEGSKA (reference sequence). Unmatched junction bases numbered 16, after V lost 6 bases and J lost 1 base. The CDR3 extends over 18 amino acids. This CDR3 is CSARLARQRGGRTDTQYF. The CDR3 nucleotides are TGCAGTGCCCGATTAGCCCGGCAGCGGGGGGGCCGCACAGATACGCAGTATTTT.

As for this clonotype: Compared with germline, one end of the junction differs, possibly owing to a read error. CDR3 residues: CASSQDSVQGTQYF. For the CDR3, the DNA is TGCGCCAGCAGCCAGGACAGTGTCCAAGGGACCCAGTACTTC. This chain connects TRBV5-1 to TRBJ2-5; the D gene is possibly TRBD1 (6 bases). The CDR3 runs 14 residues. Germline values: CDR1 SGHRS, CDR2 YFSETQ.

Turning to this clonotype: A much larger clone is a single base away; this may be a read error. The chain recombines TRBV6-1 with TRBJ2-7; D might be TRBD1 (5 bases). This CDR3 region has 15 residues. CDR1 and CDR2 from the germline V gene are MNHNS and SASEGT. The V and J ends lost 4 bases and 0 bases respectively, with 13 bases between them. Here the CDR3 reads CASSVVRVPSYEQYF. In DNA, the CDR3 is TGTGCCAGCAGTGTTGTCAGGGTCCCCTCCTACGAGCAGTACTTC.

With respect to this clonotype: The junction does not match germline at one end; this may be a read error. This sequence joins TRBV6-4 and TRBJ2-3; weak D call: TRBD2 (6 bases). The CDR3 covers 15 residues. The germline V gene has CDR1 MRHNA and CDR2 SNTAGT. The DNA of the CDR3 is TGTGTCAGCAGTGACTTAGGCGGGGGCACAGATACGCAGTATTTT. Translated: CVSSDLGGGTDTQYF.

Points on this clonotype: With a much larger clone just one base away, this may be a read error. The chain uses TRBV6-5 and TRBJ2-7; the D is unclear. Trimming cost V 8 bases and J 6 bases, with 8 bases left between them. CDR3 length: 10 amino acids. Germline CDR1 MNHEY, CDR2 SVGAGI. CDR3 loop: CASGRCEQYF. CDR3 DNA sequence: TGTGCCAGCGGTCGCTGCGAGCAGTACTTC.

Regarding this clonotype: Germline is not matched at one junction end, which may reflect a read error. The CDR3 here is CASSLAQGFTGERFF. For the CDR3, the DNA is TGCGCCAGCAGCTTGGCACAGGGGTTTACCGGGGAGCGGTTTTTT. The gene calls are TRBV5-1 and TRBJ2-2, with 7 bases matching TRBD1. CDR1 and CDR2 from the germline V gene are SGHRS and YFSETQ. The length of the CDR3 is 15 residues.

Concerning this clonotype itself: A much larger clone is a single base away; this may be a read error. This chain's CDR3 is CASRKLSTDMQYF. For the CDR3, the DNA is TGTGCCAGCAGGAAGCTTAGCACAGATATGCAGTATTTT. The chain links TRBV5-6 to TRBJ2-3; D not resolved. CDR3 length: 13 amino acids. CDR1 and CDR2 from the germline V gene are SGHDT and YYEEEE.

The chain recombines TRBV20-1 with TRBJ1-1; TRBD1 is a possible D gene (6 bases). The V gene lost 5 bases and the J gene lost 3 bases, with 22 bases spanning the gap. Per the germline V gene, CDR1 is DFQATT and CDR2 is SNEGSKA (reference sequence). The length of the CDR3 is 16 residues. In nucleotides, the CDR3 is TGCAGTGCTCGACCGAGTAGGGGGATTAGGGACACTGAAGCTTTCTTT. This sequence encodes CSARPSRGIRDTEAFF.

This clonotype showed up just a few times. The rearrangement joins TRBV19 to TRBJ2-2, with D possibly being TRBD1 (6 bases). In germline, CDR1 is LNHDA, CDR2 SQIVND (reference sequence). The V gene lost 2 bases and the J gene lost 1 base, with 8 bases spanning the gap. This CDR3 region has 15 residues. CDR3 DNA sequence: TGTGCCAGTAGTATAAGGGGGTGGAACACCGGGGAGCTGTTTTTT. It specifies CASSIRGWNTGELFF.

The genes are TRBV10-3 and TRBJ2-3, with 7 bases aligning to TRBD1. J lost 1 base, V lost 2 bases, and 0 bases had no gene match. CDR1 ENHRY and CDR2 SYGVKD come from the germline V gene. The CDR3 has 14 residues. The CDR3 protein is CAISEGQGTDTQYF. The CDR3 coding sequence is TGTGCCATCAGTGAGGGACAGGGCACAGATACGCAGTATTTT.

The rearrangement joins TRBV7-3 to TRBJ2-3; D may be TRBD2 (6 bases). The V gene lost 2 bases and the J gene lost 2 bases, with 11 bases spanning the gap. Germline V lookup: CDR1 SGHTA, CDR2 FQGTGA. The CDR3 extends over 15 amino acids. Here the CDR3 DNA reads TGTGCCAGCAGCTTAGGGACTTTCAACACAGATACGCAGTATTTT. Its protein product is CASSLGTFNTDTQYF.

This clonotype was seen many times. This chain links TRBV6-1 with TRBJ2-1; perhaps TRBD2 as D (6 bases). This CDR3 contains 16 residues. The germline V and J ends were trimmed by 1 base and 5 bases, with 15 bases remaining between them. The V gene's germline CDR1 is MNHNS and CDR2 SASEGT. The CDR3 DNA reads TGTGCCAGCAGTGAAGAATGGAGCGGAGGGAACAATGAGCAGTTCTTC. Its protein product is CASSEEWSGGNNEQFF.

V is TRBV28 and J is TRBJ1-4; the match to TRBD1 covers 7 bases. Trimming took 4 bases from V and 7 from J; bases not matched to a gene: 12. The germline V gene has CDR1 MDHEN and CDR2 SYDVKM. The CDR3 length is 16 residues. The CDR3 sequence is CASSSLQGGFGEKLFF. The CDR3 DNA follows: TGTGCCAGCAGTTCCCTCCAGGGGGGCTTCGGTGAAAAACTGTTTTTT.